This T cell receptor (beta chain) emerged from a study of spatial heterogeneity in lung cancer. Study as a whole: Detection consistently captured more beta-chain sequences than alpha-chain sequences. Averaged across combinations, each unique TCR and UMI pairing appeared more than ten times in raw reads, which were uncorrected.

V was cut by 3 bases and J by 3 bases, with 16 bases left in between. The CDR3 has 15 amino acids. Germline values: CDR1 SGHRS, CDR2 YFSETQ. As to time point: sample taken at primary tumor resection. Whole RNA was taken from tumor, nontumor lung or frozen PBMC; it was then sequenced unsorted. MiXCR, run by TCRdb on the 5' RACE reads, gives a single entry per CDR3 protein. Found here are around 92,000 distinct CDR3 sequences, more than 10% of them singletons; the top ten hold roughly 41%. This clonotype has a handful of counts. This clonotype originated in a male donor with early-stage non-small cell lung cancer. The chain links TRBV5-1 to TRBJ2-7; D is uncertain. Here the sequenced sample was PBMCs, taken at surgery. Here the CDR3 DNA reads TGCGCCAGCAGCTCAATTGGCGGACGGAACTACGAGCAGTACTTC. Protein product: CASSSIGGRNYEQYF.